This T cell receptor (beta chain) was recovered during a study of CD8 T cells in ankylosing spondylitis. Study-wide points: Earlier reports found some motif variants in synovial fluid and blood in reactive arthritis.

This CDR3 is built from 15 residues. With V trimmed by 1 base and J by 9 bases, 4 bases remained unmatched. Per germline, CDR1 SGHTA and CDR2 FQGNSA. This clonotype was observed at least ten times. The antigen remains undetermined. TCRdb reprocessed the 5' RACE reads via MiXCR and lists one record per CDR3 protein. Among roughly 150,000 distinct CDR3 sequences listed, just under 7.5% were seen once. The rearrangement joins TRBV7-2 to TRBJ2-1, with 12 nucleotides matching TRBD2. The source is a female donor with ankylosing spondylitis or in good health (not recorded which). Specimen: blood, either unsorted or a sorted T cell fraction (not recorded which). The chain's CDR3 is CASSLGLAGASEQFF. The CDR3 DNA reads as TGTGCCAGCAGCTTAGGACTAGCGGGAGCTAGTGAGCAGTTCTTC.